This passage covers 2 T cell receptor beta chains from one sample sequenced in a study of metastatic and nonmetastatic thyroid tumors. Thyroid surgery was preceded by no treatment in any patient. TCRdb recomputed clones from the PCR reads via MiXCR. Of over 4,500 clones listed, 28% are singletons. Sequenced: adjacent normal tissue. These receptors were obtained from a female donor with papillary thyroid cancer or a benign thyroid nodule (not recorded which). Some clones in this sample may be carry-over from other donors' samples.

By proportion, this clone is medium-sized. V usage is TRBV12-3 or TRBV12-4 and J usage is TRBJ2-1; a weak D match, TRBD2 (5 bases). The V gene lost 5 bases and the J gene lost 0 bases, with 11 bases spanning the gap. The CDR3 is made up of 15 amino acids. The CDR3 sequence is CASSHSARSYNEQFF. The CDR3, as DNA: TGTGCCAGCAGTCATAGCGCCCGCTCCTACAATGAGCAGTTCTTC.

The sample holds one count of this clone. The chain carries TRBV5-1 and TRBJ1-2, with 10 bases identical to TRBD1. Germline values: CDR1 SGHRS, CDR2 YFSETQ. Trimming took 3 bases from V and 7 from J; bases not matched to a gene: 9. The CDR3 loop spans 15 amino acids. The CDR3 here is CASSSGQGEEGGYTF. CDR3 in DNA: TGCGCCAGCAGCTCCGGACAGGGGGAAGAGGGTGGCTACACCTTC.